This T cell receptor (beta chain) was sequenced for a study of T cell clonality in common variable immunodeficiency. The method was immunoSEQ multiplex PCR; TCRdb's version includes in-frame clones alone and lacks a portion of them. The sample has some 53,000 clones, none seen only once; the top ten hold approximately 3%. This clone has at least ten counts. The read falls 3 residues short of the CDR3 end, and the missing part is taken from the germline J gene. CDR1 and CDR2 (germline): SGHTA, FQGNSA. The V segment lost 1 base and the J segment 1 base; nucleotides outside the gene matches: 3. The length of the CDR3 is 15 residues.

The chain recombines TRBV7-2 with TRBJ2-5, with 7 bases fitting TRBD2. The sequence was obtained from a person aged 18 to 70 in good health. Sequencing was carried out using peripheral blood mononuclear cells. CDR3 bases read: TGTGCCAGCAGCTTAGGGGCTAGCGGCCAAGAGACC. Translation: CASSLGASGQET. The whole CDR3 sequence reads CASSLGASGQETQYF.